This TCR beta chain was sequenced for a study of T-cell memory formation after mild COVID-19. TCRdb re-derived calls from the 5' RACE reads in MiXCR, one entry per CDR3 protein. The sample includes approximately 150,000 distinct CDR3 sequences, 14% of them seen just once. This clonotype was seen only a few times. The receptor was derived from an adult woman who had mild COVID-19 (a few samples of this study predate the infection). Cell type and time point are not known. The sequencing sample was made of PBMCs or a T cell subset sorted from them (not recorded which).

The CDR3 DNA is TGTGCCAGCTCGCTACTAGTAGTAAACACCGGGGAGCTGTTTTTT. This gives the protein CASSLLVVNTGELFF. The chain has TRBV18 and TRBJ2-2; D might be TRBD2 (5 bases). V was pared by 6 bases and J by 2 bases, with 13 bases between. Germline values: CDR1 KGHSH, CDR2 LQKENI. The CDR3 contains 15 residues.